A selection of T cell receptor beta chains follows, all from one sample in a study of T cell responses to AZD1222 COVID-19 vaccine. Repertoires were generated with immunoSEQ multiplex PCR, while TCRdb's copy carries only in-frame clones and drops some. The sample has fewer than 150,000 clones, about nine tenths seen once. The sequences come from peripheral blood, collected on day 0 of AZD1222 vaccination. The receptors come from an adult in good health. CDR3s include the opening cysteine and the closing phenylalanine or tryptophan. D genes are given only for firm matches. A clone size is listed for some rows: how often the clone was seen (once, few, many), or a class if it is expanded.

d_gene: TRBD1; v_gene: TRBV18; j_gene: TRBJ2-7; abundance: once; CDR3aa: CASSPNQRQGRSYEQYF; CDR3nt: TGTGCCAGCTCACCAAATCAGAGACAGGGGAGGTCCTACGAGCAGTACTTC
d_gene: -; v_gene: TRBV10-2; j_gene: TRBJ1-4; abundance: -; CDR3aa: CASREAGYNEKLFF; CDR3nt: TGCGCCAGCAGGGAGGCGGGATATAATGAAAAACTGTTTTTT
d_gene: -; v_gene: TRBV30; j_gene: TRBJ1-2; abundance: once; CDR3aa: CAWSGGRVWGGYTF; CDR3nt: TGTGCCTGGAGTGGGGGTCGGGTTTGGGGTGGCTACACCTTC
d_gene: TRBD1; v_gene: TRBV9; j_gene: TRBJ1-1; abundance: -; CDR3aa: CASSHPLGQGWTEAFF; CDR3nt: TGTGCCAGCAGCCATCCATTGGGACAGGGGTGGACTGAAGCTTTCTTT
d_gene: -; v_gene: TRBV7-3; j_gene: TRBJ2-3; abundance: once; CDR3aa: CASSSGTDLDTQYF; CDR3nt: TGTGCCAGCAGCTCCGGGACCGATCTGGATACGCAGTATTTT
d_gene: -; v_gene: TRBV11-3; j_gene: TRBJ2-7; abundance: -; CDR3aa: CASSPAASYEQYF; CDR3nt: TGTGCCAGCAGCCCTGCCGCTAGCTACGAGCAGTACTTC
d_gene: TRBD1; v_gene: TRBV10-1; j_gene: TRBJ1-6; abundance: -; CDR3aa: CASLSPRGANSPLHF; CDR3nt: TGCGCCAGCCTTTCTCCCAGGGGGGCTAATTCACCCCTCCACTTT
d_gene: -; v_gene: TRBV6-2/TRBV6-3; j_gene: TRBJ1-2; abundance: -; CDR3aa: CASSYSTENGYTF; CDR3nt: TGTGCCAGCAGTTACTCAACGGAGAATGGCTACACCTTC
d_gene: -; v_gene: TRBV27; j_gene: TRBJ2-7; abundance: -; CDR3aa: CASSSPGRDRTYEQYF; CDR3nt: TGTGCCAGCAGTTCACCCGGCCGGGACCGCACCTACGAGCAGTACTTC
d_gene: -; v_gene: TRBV19; j_gene: TRBJ2-1; abundance: once; CDR3aa: CASSQVPVNEQFF; CDR3nt: TGTGCCAGTAGTCAGGTTCCAGTCAATGAGCAGTTCTTC
d_gene: TRBD1; v_gene: TRBV3-1/TRBV3-2; j_gene: TRBJ1-2; abundance: -; CDR3aa: CASSPQQGDYGYTF; CDR3nt: TGTGCCAGCAGTCCACAACAGGGGGACTATGGCTACACCTTC
d_gene: TRBD1; v_gene: TRBV7-6; j_gene: TRBJ2-7; abundance: -; CDR3aa: CASSQTGAHGQYF; CDR3nt: TGTGCCAGCAGCCAGACAGGGGCCCACGGTCAGTACTTC
d_gene: -; v_gene: TRBV2; j_gene: TRBJ1-5; abundance: -; CDR3aa: CASTPGGYSNQPQHF; CDR3nt: TGTGCCAGCACGCCGGGGGGCTATAGCAATCAGCCCCAGCATTTT
d_gene: -; v_gene: TRBV28; j_gene: TRBJ1-2; abundance: -; CDR3aa: CASSLLSVNPGYTF; CDR3nt: TGTGCCAGCAGCCTCCTTTCGGTAAACCCTGGCTACACCTTC
d_gene: -; v_gene: TRBV19; j_gene: TRBJ2-7; abundance: -; CDR3aa: CASSITGSYEQYF; CDR3nt: TGTGCCAGTAGTATCACTGGCTCCTACGAGCAGTACTTC
d_gene: -; v_gene: TRBV4-1; j_gene: TRBJ1-1; abundance: -; CDR3aa: CASSQADLATEAFF; CDR3nt: TGCGCCAGCAGCCAAGCAGACCTGGCCACTGAAGCTTTCTTT
d_gene: TRBD1; v_gene: TRBV9; j_gene: TRBJ2-7; abundance: few; CDR3aa: CASSTLDRAGEQYF; CDR3nt: TGTGCCAGCAGCACTCTCGACAGGGCGGGCGAGCAGTACTTC
d_gene: -; v_gene: TRBV9; j_gene: TRBJ2-5; abundance: -; CDR3aa: CASSVGGGTQYF; CDR3nt: TGTGCCAGCAGCGTAGGTGGGGGGACCCAGTACTTC
d_gene: -; v_gene: TRBV5-5; j_gene: TRBJ1-1; abundance: -; CDR3aa: CASSLGIAEAFF; CDR3nt: TGTGCCAGCAGTCTTGGGATCGCTGAAGCTTTCTTT
d_gene: TRBD2; v_gene: TRBV7-3; j_gene: TRBJ2-7; abundance: -; CDR3aa: CASSPVGGGAYEQYF; CDR3nt: TGTGCCAGCAGCCCGGTTGGCGGGGGGGCCTACGAGCAGTACTTC
d_gene: TRBD1; v_gene: TRBV9; j_gene: TRBJ1-6; abundance: -; CDR3aa: CASSVEGQSLTLHF; CDR3nt: TGTGCCAGCAGCGTAGAGGGACAGTCCCTGACCCTCCACTTT
d_gene: -; v_gene: TRBV19; j_gene: TRBJ1-2; abundance: -; CDR3aa: CASSIQPTASSGYTF; CDR3nt: TGTGCCAGTAGTATCCAACCTACAGCGTCTTCTGGCTACACCTTC
d_gene: TRBD1; v_gene: TRBV13; j_gene: TRBJ1-2; abundance: -; CDR3aa: CASSLEQGNYGYTF; CDR3nt: TGTGCCAGCAGCTTGGAACAGGGGAACTATGGCTACACCTTC
d_gene: TRBD1; v_gene: TRBV4-1; j_gene: TRBJ2-1; abundance: -; CDR3aa: CASSLTRRGTGTGEQFF; CDR3nt: TGCGCCAGCAGCCTAACAAGAAGAGGGACAGGGACGGGTGAGCAGTTCTTC
d_gene: -; v_gene: TRBV28; j_gene: TRBJ2-7; abundance: -; CDR3aa: CASSPRDGFRTYEQYF; CDR3nt: TGTGCCAGCAGTCCCCGGGACGGATTCAGGACCTACGAGCAGTACTTC
d_gene: TRBD1; v_gene: TRBV19; j_gene: TRBJ1-1; abundance: -; CDR3aa: CASSIGDRPSGYGTEAFF; CDR3nt: TGTGCCAGTAGTATCGGGGACAGGCCCTCCGGTTACGGCACTGAAGCTTTCTTT
d_gene: TRBD2; v_gene: TRBV7-3; j_gene: TRBJ2-3; abundance: -; CDR3aa: CASSPSGGADTQYF; CDR3nt: TGTGCCAGCAGCCCTAGCGGGGGGGCGGATACGCAGTATTTT
d_gene: -; v_gene: TRBV19; j_gene: TRBJ1-2; abundance: once; CDR3aa: CASTSAWGYGYTF; CDR3nt: TGTGCCAGTACTTCTGCATGGGGCTATGGCTACACCTTC
d_gene: -; v_gene: TRBV12-3/TRBV12-4; j_gene: TRBJ1-1; abundance: -; CDR3aa: CASSLTNTEAFF; CDR3nt: TGTGCCAGCAGTTTGACGAACACTGAAGCTTTCTTT
d_gene: TRBD1; v_gene: TRBV5-5; j_gene: TRBJ1-6; abundance: -; CDR3aa: CASSLAVDRLNSPLHF; CDR3nt: TGTGCCAGCAGCTTGGCCGTGGACAGGCTTAATTCACCCCTCCACTTT
d_gene: TRBD1; v_gene: TRBV19; j_gene: TRBJ1-1; abundance: -; CDR3aa: CASSPWTGEAEAFF; CDR3nt: TGTGCCAGTAGTCCTTGGACAGGGGAGGCTGAAGCTTTCTTT
d_gene: TRBD1; v_gene: TRBV5-4; j_gene: TRBJ1-4; abundance: -; CDR3aa: CASSLGGQGTTNEKLFF; CDR3nt: TGTGCCAGCAGCTTGGGGGGACAGGGGACAACTAATGAAAAACTGTTTTTT
d_gene: -; v_gene: TRBV5-1; j_gene: TRBJ1-3; abundance: few; CDR3aa: CASSENSGNTIYF; CDR3nt: TGCGCCAGCAGCGAGAACTCTGGAAACACCATATATTTT
d_gene: TRBD1; v_gene: TRBV7-2; j_gene: TRBJ1-2; abundance: -; CDR3aa: CASSRLDRVLGGYTF; CDR3nt: TGTGCCAGCAGCCGCTTGGACAGGGTCCTGGGTGGCTACACCTTC
d_gene: -; v_gene: TRBV10-2; j_gene: TRBJ2-1; abundance: -; CDR3aa: CASSGGYNEQFF; CDR3nt: TGCGCCAGCAGTGGGGGCTACAATGAGCAGTTCTTC
d_gene: -; v_gene: TRBV12-5; j_gene: TRBJ1-1; abundance: -; CDR3aa: CASGLVLGRGNTEAFF; CDR3nt: TGTGCTAGTGGTTTGGTACTCGGCAGGGGGAACACTGAAGCTTTCTTT
d_gene: TRBD1; v_gene: TRBV19; j_gene: TRBJ1-1; abundance: -; CDR3aa: CASSPQGGRWTEAFF; CDR3nt: TGTGCCAGTAGTCCCCAGGGGGGGCGGTGGACTGAAGCTTTCTTT